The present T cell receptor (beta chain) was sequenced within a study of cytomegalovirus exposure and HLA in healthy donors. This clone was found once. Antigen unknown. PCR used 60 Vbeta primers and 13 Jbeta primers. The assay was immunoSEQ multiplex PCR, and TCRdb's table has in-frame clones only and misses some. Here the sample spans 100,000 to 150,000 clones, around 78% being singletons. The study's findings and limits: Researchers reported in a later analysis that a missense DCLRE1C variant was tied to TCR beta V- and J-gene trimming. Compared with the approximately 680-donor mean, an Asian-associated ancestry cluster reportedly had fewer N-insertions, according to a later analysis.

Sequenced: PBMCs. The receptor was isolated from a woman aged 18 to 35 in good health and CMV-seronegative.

This chain's CDR3 is CASSRDRVGLNTEAFF. The CDR3 nucleotides are TGTGCCAGCAGCCGGGACAGGGTGGGGCTGAACACTGAAGCTTTCTTT. V usage is TRBV7-9 and J usage is TRBJ1-1, with 9 bases aligning to TRBD1. The J segment lost 0 bases and the V segment lost 5 bases, leaving 7 bases of the junction unmatched. CDR1 is SEHNR, CDR2 FQNEAQ, per germline (reference sequence). The CDR3 loop spans 16 amino acids.